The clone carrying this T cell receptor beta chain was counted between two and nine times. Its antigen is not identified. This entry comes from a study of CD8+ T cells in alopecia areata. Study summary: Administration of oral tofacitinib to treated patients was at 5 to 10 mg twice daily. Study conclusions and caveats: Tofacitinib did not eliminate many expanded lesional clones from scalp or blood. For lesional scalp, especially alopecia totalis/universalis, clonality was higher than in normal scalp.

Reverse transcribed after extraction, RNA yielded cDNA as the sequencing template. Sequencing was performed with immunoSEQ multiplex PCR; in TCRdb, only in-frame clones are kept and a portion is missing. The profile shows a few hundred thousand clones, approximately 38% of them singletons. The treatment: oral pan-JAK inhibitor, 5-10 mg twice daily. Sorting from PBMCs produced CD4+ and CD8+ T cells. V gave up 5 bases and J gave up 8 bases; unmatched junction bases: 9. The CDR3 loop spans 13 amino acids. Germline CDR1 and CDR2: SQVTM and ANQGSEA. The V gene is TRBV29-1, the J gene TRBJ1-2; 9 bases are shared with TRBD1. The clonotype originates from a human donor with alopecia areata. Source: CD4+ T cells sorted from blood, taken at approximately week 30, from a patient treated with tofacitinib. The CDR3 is CSVSRTGVEGYTF. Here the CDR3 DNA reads TGCAGCGTTTCTCGGACAGGGGTAGAAGGCTACACCTTC. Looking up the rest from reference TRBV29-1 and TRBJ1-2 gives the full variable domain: SAVISQKPSRDICQRGTSLTIQCQVDSQVTMMFWYRQQPGQSLTLIATANQGSEATYESGFVIDKFPISRPNLTFSTLTVSNMSPEDSSIYLCSVSRTGVEGYTFGSGTRLTVV.